Sequencing of this TCR beta chain was carried out in a study of shared clonotypes between healthy human individuals. The CDR3 sequence is 16 residues long. Unmatched junction bases numbered 7, after V lost 3 bases and J lost 2 bases. The germline V gene has CDR1 WSHSY and CDR2 SAAADI. It was at deep level that the assay was run. It was 300 ng DNA, roughly 28,000 T cell genomes, that went into each replicate PCR of unsorted PBMC. Under the authors' procedure: Sequence data from immunoSEQ were junction-only and lacked quality scores; consequently, filtering differed. Only in-frame clones appear in the TCRdb table, and some are missing; sequencing was by immunoSEQ multiplex PCR. V, J and clone size are taken as reported in that table, and D and trimming were inferred from the DNA itself. This table holds hundreds of thousands of clones, 79% found once.

This receptor was identified in a woman in her forties in good health. Some clones in this sample may be carry-over from other donors' samples. This sequence joins TRBV10-2 and TRBJ2-4; 7 bases are a match to TRBD1. Source material: PBMCs. CDR3 sequence reads: CASSDRRQGTKNIQYF. CDR3 coding DNA: TGCGCCAGCAGTGATCGGAGACAGGGTACCAAAAACATTCAGTACTTC.